Listed here are 13 T cell receptor beta chains from one sample, sequenced in a study of T cell repertoires in cytomegalovirus infection. TCRdb fed the reads into MiXCR, producing one record per CDR3 protein. The data hold approximately 120,000 distinct CDR3 sequences, with 32% observed a single time. No cognate antigen is known for these TCRs. The source material was CD8+ T cells from cultured PBMCs, sampled from culture after CMV antigen stimulation. The receptors derive from a human donor in good health (CMV status not recorded). Some clones in this sample may be carry-over from other donors' samples.

The rearrangement joins TRBV12-3 or TRBV12-4 to TRBJ1-3, with 8 bases identical to TRBD1. V lost 5 bases to trimming and J lost 3 bases; unmatched junction nucleotides: 9. The CDR3 runs to 16 residues. CDR3 protein: CASSEQTGGYGNTIYF. The CDR3 coding sequence is TGTGCCAGCAGTGAACAAACAGGGGGTTATGGAAACACCATATATTTT.

The CDR3 spells CASSEWEAKNIQYF. DNA for the CDR3: TGTGCCAGCAGTGAATGGGAAGCCAAAAACATTCAGTACTTC. The V call is TRBV6-1, the J call TRBJ2-4; no firm D call. Trimming shortened V by 2 bases and J by 0 bases, and 5 bases separated the two germline ends. Looked up from germline, CDR1 is MNHNS and CDR2 is SASEGT. There are 14 residues in the CDR3.

As regards this clonotype: Being one base from a much bigger clone, this may be a read error. The genes are TRBV7-2 and TRBJ2-7, with 8 bases matching TRBD2. CDR3 size: 15 residues. Losses at the gene ends were 5 bases for V and 2 bases for J; bases not matched to a gene: 8. Looked up from germline, CDR1 is SGHTA and CDR2 is FQGNSA. CDR3 sequence (DNA): TGTACCAGCAGCCAAGCGGGGGCCCGAACCTACGAGCAGTACTTC. This translates into CTSSQAGARTYEQYF. Full variable domain (missing parts from reference TRBV7-2 and TRBJ2-7): GAGVSQSPSNKVTEKGKDVELRCDPISGHTALYWYRQSLGQGLEFLIYFQGNSAPDKSGLPSDRFSAERTGGSVSTLTIQRTQQEDSAVYLCTSSQAGARTYEQYFGPGTRLTVT.

This clonotype was seen a few times. The chain uses TRBV6-5 and TRBJ2-3, with 10 nucleotides matching TRBD2. This CDR3 has 17 residues. The V gene end was trimmed by 0 bases and the J gene end by 4 bases; junction bases not matched to a gene: 7. Per germline, CDR1 MNHEY and CDR2 SVGAGI. DNA for the CDR3: TGTGCCAGCAGTTACTCGATGGGACTAGCGTTCGCAGATACGCAGTATTTT. Amino acids: CASSYSMGLAFADTQYF.

The V and J genes are TRBV7-2 and TRBJ2-7; 7 bases align to TRBD2. With V trimmed by 3 bases and J by 3 bases, 8 bases remained unmatched. Germline loops: CDR1 SGHTA, CDR2 FQGNSA. This CDR3 has 15 residues. CDR3 nucleotides: TGTGCCAGCAGCTTGGGGGGGTATGTTATCTACGAGCAGTACTTC. Translation gives CASSLGGYVIYEQYF.

This clonotype was seen at least ten times. The chain links TRBV7-2 to TRBJ1-2; 12 bases map to TRBD1. The trim removed 1 base at V and 7 bases at J, leaving 7 bases unmatched. This CDR3 contains 16 residues. Germline V gene sequence: CDR1 SGHTA, CDR2 FQGNSA. DNA for the CDR3: TGTGCCAGCAGCTTAGGAGGGACAGGGGGCGCGGTTGGCTACACCTTC. Residues: CASSLGGTGGAVGYTF.

In DNA form, the CDR3 reads TGTGCCAGCAGCTTAAACAGGGTAACAGATACGCAGTATTTT. It translates to CASSLNRVTDTQYF. This chain connects TRBV7-2 to TRBJ2-3; D might be TRBD1 (6 bases). The V gene's germline CDR1 is SGHTA and CDR2 FQGNSA. This CDR3 contains 14 residues. V was trimmed by 2 bases and J by 3 bases, leaving 9 bases between them.

V is TRBV6-1 and J is TRBJ1-5, with unresolved D. There are 15 residues in the CDR3. Germline CDR1 is MNHNS and CDR2 is SASEGT. Trimming removed 8 bases from V and 0 bases from J, with 14 bases in between. CDR3 loop: CASVGWDYSNQPQHF. The CDR3 nucleotides are TGTGCCAGCGTGGGTTGGGATTATAGCAATCAGCCCCAGCATTTT.

This clonotype was picked up many times. V is TRBV5-1 and J is TRBJ2-3; 9 positions agree with TRBD1. V was pared by 4 bases and J by 2 bases, with 8 bases of the junction left unmatched. The CDR3 has 16 amino acids. CDR1 SGHRS and CDR2 YFSETQ come from the germline V gene. The CDR3 sequence: CASSRSGTGPTDTQYF. As DNA, the CDR3 is TGCGCCAGCAGCCGATCCGGGACAGGGCCCACAGATACGCAGTATTTT.

This clonotype was seen only a few times. V usage is TRBV27 and J usage is TRBJ2-3; 7 bases are a match to TRBD1. This CDR3 comprises 13 residues. V was pared by 7 bases and J by 2 bases, with 3 bases of the junction left unmatched. Germline CDR1 MNHEY, CDR2 SMNVEV (reference sequence). Written as DNA, the CDR3 is TGTGCCAGCACTGACAGGGACACAGATACGCAGTATTTT. Translation: CASTDRDTDTQYF.

The chain links TRBV6-6 to TRBJ2-5; TRBD2 agrees at 11 bases. The CDR3 is 14 residues long. The germline gives CDR1 MNHNY, CDR2 SVGAGI (reference sequence). V trimming: 10 bases; J trimming: 6 bases; junction bases outside the gene matches: 10. The CDR3 loop is CATDPTSGMKTQYF. The CDR3 nucleotides are TGTGCCACAGATCCGACTAGCGGGATGAAGACCCAGTACTTC.

This clonotype was detected only a few times. The chain has TRBV7-6 and TRBJ2-7; D unclear. CDR1 is SGHVS, CDR2 FNYEAQ, per germline. The CDR3 loop spans 14 amino acids. Trimming pared 1 base from V and 3 bases from J, leaving 10 bases between. The CDR3 loop reads CASSLGLGDYEQYF. CDR3 sequence (DNA): TGTGCCAGCAGCTTAGGATTAGGTGACTACGAGCAGTACTTC.

This clonotype was seen more than once but under ten times. This rearrangement joins TRBV7-9 to TRBJ1-2; 10 bases are a match to TRBD1. Per germline, CDR1 SEHNR and CDR2 FQNEAQ (reference sequence). This CDR3 is 13 amino acids long. V lost 6 bases and J lost 6; bases outside the gene matches: 4. The CDR3 bases are TGTGCCAGCAGATCCGGGACAGGGGATGGCTACACCTTC. The encoded protein is CASRSGTGDGYTF.